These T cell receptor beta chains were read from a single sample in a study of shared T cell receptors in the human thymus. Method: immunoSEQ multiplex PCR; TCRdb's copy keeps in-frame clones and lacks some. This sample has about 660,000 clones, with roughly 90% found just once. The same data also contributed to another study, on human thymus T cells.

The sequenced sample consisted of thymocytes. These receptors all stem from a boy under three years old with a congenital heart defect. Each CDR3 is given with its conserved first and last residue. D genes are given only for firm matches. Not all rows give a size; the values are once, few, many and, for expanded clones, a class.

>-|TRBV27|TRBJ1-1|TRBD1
TGTGCCAGCAGTTTAGAAACGGGACAGGGCACTGAAGCTTTCTTT
CASSLETGQGTEAFF
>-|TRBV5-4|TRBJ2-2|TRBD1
TGTGCCAGCAGCACCGCAGGGGGCGCGAACACCGGGGAGCTGTTTTTT
CASSTAGGANTGELFF
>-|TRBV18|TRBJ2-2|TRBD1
TGTGCCAGCTCACCTTCGACCGGGACAGACCTTGCCGGGGAGCTGTTTTTT
CASSPSTGTDLAGELFF
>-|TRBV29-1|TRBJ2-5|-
TGCAGCGTTGGGCTCCCGGAGACCCAGTACTTC
CSVGLPETQYF
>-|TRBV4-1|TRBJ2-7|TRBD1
TGCGCCAGCAGCCATCTCACAGGGGAAAGCTCCTACGAGCAGTACTTC
CASSHLTGESSYEQYF
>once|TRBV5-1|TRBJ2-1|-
TGCGCCAGCGGAGGGACTCGCTCACCCCTCCTTACGGTTTACAATGAGCAGTTCTTC
CASGGTRSPLLTVYNEQFF
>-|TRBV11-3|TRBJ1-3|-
TGTGCCAGCAGCTCCGAGGCCGTCCCTGGAAACACCATATATTTT
CASSSEAVPGNTIYF
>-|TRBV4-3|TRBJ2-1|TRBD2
TGCGCCAGCAGCCAAGATTTGAGCCCGGGACTAGCATTACACAATGAGCAGTTCTTC
CASSQDLSPGLALHNEQFF
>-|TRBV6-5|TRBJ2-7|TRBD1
TGTGCCAGCAGTTACCGGGGACAGGGAACGCGCGAGCAGTACTTC
CASSYRGQGTREQYF
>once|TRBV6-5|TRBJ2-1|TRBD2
TGTGCCAGCAGCCACGGGACTAGCGATAAGTTCTTC
CASSHGTSDKFF
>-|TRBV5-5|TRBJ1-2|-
TGTGCCAGCAGCTTGGACGCGGATAAGGAGGATGGCTACACCTTC
CASSLDADKEDGYTF
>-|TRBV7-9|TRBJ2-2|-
TGTGCCAGCAGCCCCTTCCCCGGGGAGCTGTTTTTT
CASSPFPGELFF
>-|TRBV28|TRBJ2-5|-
TGTGCCAGCAGTTTATATTCCGGGCGGGATTGGGGAGAGACCCAGTACTTC
CASSLYSGRDWGETQYF
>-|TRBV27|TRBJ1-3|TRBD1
TGTGCCAGCAGTTTAGGGGGACAGAAGGACACCATATATTTT
CASSLGGQKDTIYF
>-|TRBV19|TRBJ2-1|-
TGTGCCAGTAGTATAGAACCCGAGGAGGGCAATGAGCAGTTCTTC
CASSIEPEEGNEQFF
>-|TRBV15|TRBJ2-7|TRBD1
TGTGCCACCAGCCAGGGGCCCCCCGGGACAGGGGGAAAATTGGCCGACGAGCAGTACTTC
CATSQGPPGTGGKLADEQYF
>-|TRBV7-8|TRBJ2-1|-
TGTGCCAGCAGCTTAGAGCCCCGGGCGGGGTACAATGAGCAGTTCTTC
CASSLEPRAGYNEQFF
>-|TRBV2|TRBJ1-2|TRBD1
TGTGCCAGCAAAAGGGGGACAGGGGATGGCTACACCTTC
CASKRGTGDGYTF
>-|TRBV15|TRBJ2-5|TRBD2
TGTGCCACCAGCAGAGATCGGGGGGGCGGGGAGACCCAGTACTTC
CATSRDRGGGETQYF
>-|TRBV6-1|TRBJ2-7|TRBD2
TGTGCCAGCAGTGAGCGGGAGGGCTACGAGCAGTACTTC
CASSEREGYEQYF